A single sample gave rise to the 27 T cell receptor beta chains below, sequenced in a study of blood T cell repertoires in COVID-19. The protocol was immunoSEQ multiplex PCR, while the TCRdb copy is restricted to in-frame clones and leaves out a portion. The table has about 100,000 clones, 70% to 80% seen once. Material for sequencing was peripheral blood. The receptor source for this set is a man aged 65 to 79 with active or convalescent COVID-19.

This chain connects TRBV9 to TRBJ2-2, with 9 bases aligning to TRBD2. V lost 0 bases to trimming and J lost 10 bases; unmatched junction nucleotides: 7. Germline CDR1 reads SGDLS; CDR2 reads YYNGEE. This CDR3 comprises 15 residues. CDR3 DNA sequence: TGTGCCAGCAGCGTAGATCTTAGCGGGAGCGTGGAGCTGTTTTTT. Translated, it gives CASSVDLSGSVELFF.

The gene calls are TRBV7-6 and TRBJ2-1, with TRBD1 as a possible D gene (6 bases). Germline-derived CDR1 and CDR2 are SGHVS and FNYEAQ. Trimming removed 5 bases from V and 2 bases from J, with 19 bases in between. This CDR3 comprises 17 residues. The CDR3 loop reads CASSQKPRDTTYNEQFF. CDR3 bases: TGTGCCAGCAGCCAGAAACCCCGGGACACCACCTACAATGAGCAGTTCTTC.

This clone was counted once. The chain uses TRBV5-6 and TRBJ2-2; tentatively, D is TRBD1 (6 bases). Germline CDR1 reads SGHDT; CDR2 reads YYEEEE. The CDR3 covers 12 residues. The V end was cut by 5 bases, the J end by 6 bases, with 8 bases between. The CDR3 region is CASRKGAGELFF. CDR3 DNA sequence: TGTGCCAGCAGAAAGGGGGCCGGGGAGCTGTTTTTT. The entire variable domain, with the rest obtained from reference TRBV5-6 and TRBJ2-2, is as follows: DAGVTQSPTHLIKTRGQQVTLRCSPKSGHDTVSWYQQALGQGPQFIFQYYEEEERQRGNFPDRFSGHQFPNYSSELNVNALLLGDSALYLCASRKGAGELFFGEGSRLTVL.

The chain combines TRBV1 with TRBJ2-3; TRBD2 is taken as the D call from the table, unchecked against the DNA. TRBV1 is noted as a pseudogene. The CDR3 length is 20 residues. CDR3 in DNA: TGCACCAGCAGCCAAGAAAGGCCCGGGACTAGCGGGGAGAGCACAGATACGCAGTATTTT. This gives the protein CTSSQERPGTSGESTDTQYF.

This chain uses TRBV18 with TRBJ2-1; D unresolved. The germline V gene encodes CDR1 KGHSH and CDR2 LQKENI. The length of the CDR3 is 14 residues. Trimming shortened V by 1 base and J by 4 bases, and 8 bases separated the two germline ends. CDR3: CASSPQFGYNEQFF. DNA of the CDR3: TGTGCCAGCTCACCACAATTCGGTTACAATGAGCAGTTCTTC. The whole variable domain, filled in from reference TRBV18 and TRBJ2-1, reads NAGVMQNPRHLVRRRGQEARLRCSPMKGHSHVYWYRQLPEEGLKFMVYLQKENIIDESGMPKERFSAEFPKEGPSILRIQQVVRGDSAAYFCASSPQFGYNEQFFGPGTRLTVL.

The chain is built from TRBV9 and TRBJ2-7; tentatively, D is TRBD1 (6 bases). Germline loops: CDR1 SGDLS, CDR2 YYNGEE. This CDR3 has 14 amino acids. The V and J ends lost 0 bases and 5 bases respectively, with 12 bases between them. CDR3 residues: CASSVGTAGHEQYF. The CDR3, as DNA: TGTGCCAGCAGCGTAGGGACAGCTGGGCACGAGCAGTACTTC.

V is TRBV12-5 and J is TRBJ2-7; D uncertain. The CDR3 totals 13 residues. V lost 3 bases and J 4 bases, leaving 10 bases between the germline ends. Germline lookup yields CDR1 LGHNT and CDR2 FRNRAP. CDR3 residues: CASGFGTYYEQYF. The CDR3 DNA reads TGTGCTAGTGGTTTTGGTACATATTACGAGCAGTACTTC.

V and J are TRBV6-5 and TRBJ2-1; TRBD2 is a possible D gene (5 bases). V was cut by 7 bases and J by 5 bases, with 15 bases left in between. The CDR3 loop spans 14 amino acids. The germline V gene has CDR1 MNHEY and CDR2 SVGAGI. The CDR3 reads CASTLGGLNNEQFF. In nucleotides, the CDR3 is TGTGCCAGCACCCTTGGCGGGTTGAACAATGAGCAGTTCTTC.

V usage is TRBV5-1 and J usage is TRBJ2-3, with 7 bases that match TRBD2. Trimming at V came to 4 bases and at J to 3 bases, leaving 11 bases not matched to a gene. The germline gives CDR1 SGHRS, CDR2 YFSETQ. The CDR3 is 16 residues long. The CDR3 reads CASSQRAAGVTDTQYF. The CDR3 nucleotides read TGCGCCAGCAGCCAGCGGGCTGCGGGAGTTACAGATACGCAGTATTTT.

V gene TRBV6-1 combines with J gene TRBJ1-1, with 8 nucleotides matching TRBD1. This CDR3 comprises 13 residues. Per the germline V gene, CDR1 is MNHNS and CDR2 is SASEGT. Trimming removed 1 base from V and 8 bases from J; junction bases left unmatched: 3. CDR3 in amino acids: CASSEGRDREAFF. Written as DNA, the CDR3 is TGTGCCAGCAGTGAAGGGCGGGACAGGGAAGCTTTCTTT.

The CDR3 DNA reads as TGTGCCAGCAGTCCCTTATCAGTAGCAACCCTAAGCACAGATACGCAGTATTTT. It is translated as CASSPLSVATLSTDTQYF. The rearrangement uses TRBV28 and TRBJ2-3; D is unclear. V dropped 5 bases and J dropped 0 bases, with 21 bases sitting between them. The CDR3 loop spans 18 amino acids. The V gene's germline CDR1 is MDHEN and CDR2 SYDVKM.

The chain carries TRBV19 and TRBJ2-2; a weak D match, TRBD1 (6 bases). Per germline, CDR1 LNHDA and CDR2 SQIVND (reference sequence). CDR3 length: 16 amino acids. V was cut by 6 bases and J by 1 base, with 15 bases left in between. DNA for the CDR3: TGTGCCAGTAGCCTAATAGGGGGACAGAACACCGGGGAGCTGTTTTTT. Protein product: CASSLIGGQNTGELFF.

This chain uses TRBV7-3 with TRBJ2-2; TRBD2 is a possible D gene (7 bases). This CDR3 has 16 residues. V was trimmed by 3 bases and J by 2 bases, leaving 13 bases between them. Germline CDR1 is SGHTA and CDR2 is FQGTGA. CDR3 in DNA: TGTGCCAGCAGCTTTACGGGGGGCGGAAACACCGGGGAGCTGTTTTTT. Translated, it gives CASSFTGGGNTGELFF.

This chain joins TRBV7-6 and TRBJ2-3, with TRBD2 matching over 12 bases. Germline-derived CDR1 and CDR2 are SGHVS and FNYEAQ. The J segment lost 0 bases and the V segment lost 1 base, leaving 5 bases of the junction unmatched. The CDR3 is made up of 18 amino acids. The CDR3 sequence is CASSLELAGGPSTDTQYF. Here the CDR3 DNA reads TGTGCCAGCAGCTTAGAACTAGCGGGAGGTCCTAGCACAGATACGCAGTATTTT.

V and J are TRBV9 and TRBJ2-7; D may be TRBD1 (5 bases). V was shortened by 0 bases and J by 7 bases, with 14 bases between the two germline ends. Germline CDR1 SGDLS, CDR2 YYNGEE. The CDR3 runs 14 residues. In nucleotides, the CDR3 is TGTGCCAGCAGCGTAGTGGCAGGGTCATGGGAGCAGTACTTC. Protein sequence: CASSVVAGSWEQYF.

The chain employs TRBV7-3 and TRBJ2-7; a possible D gene is TRBD2 (6 bases). The germline CDR1 and CDR2 sequences are SGHTA and FQGTGA. V was pared by 2 bases and J by 2 bases, with 13 bases between. This CDR3 is built from 15 residues. For the CDR3, the DNA is TGTGCCAGCAGCTTATACGGGGGACTTGCCTACGAGCAGTACTTC. It is translated as CASSLYGGLAYEQYF.

The rearrangement joins TRBV7-3 to TRBJ1-1; 7 bases align to TRBD1. The trim removed 8 bases at V and 11 bases at J, leaving 11 bases unmatched. CDR3 length equals 12 residues. CDR1 and CDR2 from the germline V gene are SGHTA and FQGTGA. Here the CDR3 DNA reads TGTGCCAGCGGAGGGGGCACAGGTGTCGCTTTCTTT. It is translated as CASGGGTGVAFF.

The chain links TRBV6-1 to TRBJ1-4; D perhaps matches TRBD1 (5 bases). V lost 7 bases to trimming and J lost 6 bases, with 15 bases between them. Germline assignment: CDR1 MNHNS and CDR2 SASEGT. The CDR3 length is 14 residues. The CDR3 reads CASTSRGGDEKLFF. CDR3 DNA: TGTGCCAGCACCTCCCGCGGGGGGGATGAAAAACTGTTTTTT.

V gene TRBV10-3 combines with J gene TRBJ1-5, with a possible D match to TRBD1 (5 bases). The CDR3 contains 14 residues. CDR1 and CDR2 (germline): ENHRY, SYGVKD. Between the trimmed V and J ends, which lost 0 bases and 5 bases, there was a span of 8 bases. CDR3 region: CAISESGGDQPQHF. Here the CDR3 DNA reads TGTGCCATCAGTGAGTCGGGGGGGGATCAGCCCCAGCATTTT.

The chain has TRBV6-2 or TRBV6-3 and TRBJ1-5; unclear D gene. There are 13 residues in the CDR3. The germline CDR1 and CDR2 sequences are MNHEY and SVGEGT. With 5 bases removed from V and 3 bases from J, the gap between germline ends came to 8 bases. The CDR3 DNA reads as TGTGCCAGCAGTACGGTTAACAATCAGCCCCAGCATTTT. Its protein product is CASSTVNNQPQHF.

This clone was detected only once. V usage is TRBV6-1 and J usage is TRBJ2-5, with 9 nucleotides matching TRBD1. After removal of 2 bases from V and 4 bases from J, the junction contained 17 bases not matched to a gene. Germline CDR1 and CDR2: MNHNS and SASEGT. The CDR3 contains 19 residues. CDR3 sequence reads: CASSELTNRGRMIGETQYF. The CDR3 region has the DNA TGTGCCAGCAGTGAATTAACCAACAGGGGGCGAATGATCGGAGAGACCCAGTACTTC.

The chain carries TRBV19 and TRBJ2-7, with D hard to call. Germline values: CDR1 LNHDA, CDR2 SQIVND (reference sequence). This CDR3 is 13 amino acids long. With 2 bases removed from V and 5 bases from J, the gap between germline ends came to 10 bases. The CDR3 DNA is TGTGCCAGTAGTATAAGCCAAACCAACGAGCAGTACTTC. The encoded protein is CASSISQTNEQYF.

This sequence joins TRBV7-8 and TRBJ1-5; 10 nucleotides align to TRBD1. Germline V gene sequence: CDR1 SGHVS, CDR2 FQNEAQ. V trimming: 4 bases; J trimming: 3 bases; junction bases outside the gene matches: 9. There are 17 residues in the CDR3. Here the CDR3 reads CASSYRRTGGDNQPQHF. CDR3 nucleotide sequence: TGTGCCAGCAGCTATAGACGGACAGGGGGAGACAATCAGCCCCAGCATTTT.

The CDR3 region is CATLGGTSNEQYF. DNA of the CDR3: TGTGCCACATTGGGGGGGACTTCCAACGAGCAGTACTTC. The genes are TRBV6-5 and TRBJ2-7; TRBD2 aligns across 7 bases. Germline-derived CDR1 and CDR2 are MNHEY and SVGAGI. The V gene end was trimmed by 10 bases and the J gene end by 5 bases; junction bases not matched to a gene: 11. CDR3 length: 13 residues.

The table lists this clone with a count of one. The chain uses TRBV4-1 and TRBJ1-2; D perhaps matches TRBD1 (5 bases). From germline, CDR1 is MGHRA and CDR2 YSYEKL. The CDR3 is 17 residues long. Trimming cost V 1 base and J 0 bases, with 15 bases left between them. The CDR3 region is CASSQVVRRDPNYGYTF. In DNA, the CDR3 is TGCGCCAGCAGCCAAGTAGTCCGCAGGGATCCTAACTATGGCTACACCTTC.

The rearrangement uses TRBV6-5 and TRBJ2-1, with 12 bases aligning to TRBD2. The germline V gene has CDR1 MNHEY and CDR2 SVGAGI. After removal of 6 bases from V and 4 bases from J, the junction contained 4 bases not matched to a gene. This CDR3 is built from 15 residues. For the CDR3, the DNA is TGTGCCAGCAGACCCGGACTAGCGGGGTACAATGAGCAGTTCTTC. Its translation: CASRPGLAGYNEQFF.

The V gene is TRBV28, the J gene TRBJ1-1; 7 bases map to TRBD1. This CDR3 spans 15 amino acids. CDR1 and CDR2 from the germline V gene are MDHEN and SYDVKM. After removal of 2 bases from V and 0 bases from J, the junction contained 3 bases not matched to a gene. In nucleotides, the CDR3 is TGTGCCAGCAGTTTACAGGGGGAGGTGAACACTGAAGCTTTCTTT. It translates to CASSLQGEVNTEAFF.